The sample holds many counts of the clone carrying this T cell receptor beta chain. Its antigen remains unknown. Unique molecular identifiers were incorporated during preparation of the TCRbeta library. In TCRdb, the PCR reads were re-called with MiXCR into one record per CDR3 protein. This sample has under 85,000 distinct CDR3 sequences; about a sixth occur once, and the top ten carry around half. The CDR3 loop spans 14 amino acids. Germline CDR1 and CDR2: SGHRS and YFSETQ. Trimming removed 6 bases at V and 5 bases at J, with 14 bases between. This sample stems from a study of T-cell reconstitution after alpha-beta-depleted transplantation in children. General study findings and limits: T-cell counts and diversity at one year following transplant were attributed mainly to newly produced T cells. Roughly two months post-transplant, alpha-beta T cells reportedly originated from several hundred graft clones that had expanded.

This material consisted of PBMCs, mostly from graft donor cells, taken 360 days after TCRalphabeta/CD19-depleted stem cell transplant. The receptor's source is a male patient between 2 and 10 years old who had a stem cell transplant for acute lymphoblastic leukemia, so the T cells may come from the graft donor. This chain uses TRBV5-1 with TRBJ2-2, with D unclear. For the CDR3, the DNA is TGCGCCAGCAAACAAAAAGTCGGAACCGGGGAGCTGTTTTTT. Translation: CASKQKVGTGELFF.